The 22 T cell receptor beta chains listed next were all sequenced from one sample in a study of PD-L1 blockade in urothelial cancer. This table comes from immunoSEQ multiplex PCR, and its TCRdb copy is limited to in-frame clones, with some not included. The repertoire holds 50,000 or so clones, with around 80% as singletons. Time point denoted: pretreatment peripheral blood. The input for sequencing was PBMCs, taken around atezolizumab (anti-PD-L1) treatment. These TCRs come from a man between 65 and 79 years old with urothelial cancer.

The CDR3 region has the DNA TGTGCCAGCAACCGCCAGGGAACTGGGGCCAACGTCCTGACTTTC. Its protein product is CASNRQGTGANVLTF. The chain joins TRBV7-9 to TRBJ2-6; a possible D gene is TRBD1 (5 bases). The ends were cut back, 7 bases at V and 2 bases at J, with 12 bases in the middle. The CDR3 contains 15 residues. The germline V gene encodes CDR1 SEHNR and CDR2 FQNEAQ (reference sequence).

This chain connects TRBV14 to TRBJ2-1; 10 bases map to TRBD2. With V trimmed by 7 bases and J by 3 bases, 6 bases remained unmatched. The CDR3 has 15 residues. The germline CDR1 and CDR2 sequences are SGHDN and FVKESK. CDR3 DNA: TGTGCCAGCAACAGCCGGACTAGCGGCTACAATGAGCAGTTCTTC. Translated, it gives CASNSRTSGYNEQFF.

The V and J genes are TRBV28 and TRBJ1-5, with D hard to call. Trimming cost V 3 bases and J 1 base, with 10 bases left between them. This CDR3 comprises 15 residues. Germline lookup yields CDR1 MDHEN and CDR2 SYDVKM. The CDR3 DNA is TGTGCCAGCAGTTTTCGGGTCGGGAGCAATCAGCCCCAGCATTTT. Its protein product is CASSFRVGSNQPQHF.

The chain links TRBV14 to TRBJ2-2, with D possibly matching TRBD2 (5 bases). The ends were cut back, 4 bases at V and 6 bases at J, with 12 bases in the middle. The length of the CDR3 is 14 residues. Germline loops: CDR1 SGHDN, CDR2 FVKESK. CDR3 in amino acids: CASSLRGSSGELFF. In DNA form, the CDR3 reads TGTGCCAGCAGCCTCCGGGGATCATCCGGGGAGCTGTTTTTT. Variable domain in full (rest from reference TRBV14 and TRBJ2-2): EAGVTQFPSHSVIEKGQTVTLRCDPISGHDNLYWYRRVMGKEIKFLLHFVKESKQDESGMPNNRFLAERTGGTYSTLKVQPAELEDSGVYFCASSLRGSSGELFFGEGSRLTVL.

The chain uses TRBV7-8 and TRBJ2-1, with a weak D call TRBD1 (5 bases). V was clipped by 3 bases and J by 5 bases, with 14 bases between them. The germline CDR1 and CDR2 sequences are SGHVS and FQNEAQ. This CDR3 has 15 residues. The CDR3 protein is CASSLGPGSNNEQFF. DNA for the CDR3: TGTGCCAGCAGCTTGGGGCCCGGATCAAACAATGAGCAGTTCTTC.

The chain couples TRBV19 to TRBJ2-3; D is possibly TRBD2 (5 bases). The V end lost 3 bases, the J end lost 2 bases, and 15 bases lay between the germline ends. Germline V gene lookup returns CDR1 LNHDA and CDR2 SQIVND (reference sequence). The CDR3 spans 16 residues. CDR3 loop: CASSMAGGIPTDTQYF. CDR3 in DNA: TGTGCCAGTAGTATGGCCGGAGGAATACCCACAGATACGCAGTATTTT. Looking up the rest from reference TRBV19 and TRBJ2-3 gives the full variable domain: DGGITQSPKYLFRKEGQNVTLSCEQNLNHDAMYWYRQDPGQGLRLIYYSQIVNDFQKGDIAEGYSVSREKKESFPLTVTSAQKNPTAFYLCASSMAGGIPTDTQYFGPGTRLTVL.

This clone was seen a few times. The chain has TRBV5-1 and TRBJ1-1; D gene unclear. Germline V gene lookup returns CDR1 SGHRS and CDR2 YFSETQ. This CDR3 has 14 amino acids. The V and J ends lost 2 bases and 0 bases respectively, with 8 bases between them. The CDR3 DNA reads TGCGCCAGCAGCTTCGACATTTTGAACACTGAAGCTTTCTTT. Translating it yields CASSFDILNTEAFF.

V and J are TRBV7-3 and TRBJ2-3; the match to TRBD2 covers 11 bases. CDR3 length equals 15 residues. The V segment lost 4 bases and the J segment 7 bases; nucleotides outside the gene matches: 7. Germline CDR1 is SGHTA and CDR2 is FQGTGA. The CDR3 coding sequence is TGTGCCAGCAGCTCCTCCGGGACTAGCGGACATACGCAGTATTTT. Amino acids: CASSSSGTSGHTQYF.

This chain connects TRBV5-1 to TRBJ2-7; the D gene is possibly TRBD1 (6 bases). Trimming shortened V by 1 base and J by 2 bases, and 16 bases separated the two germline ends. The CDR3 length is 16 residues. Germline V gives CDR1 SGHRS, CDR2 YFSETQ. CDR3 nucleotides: TGCGCCAGCAGCTTGAAGGGAGCAGGGGAACCCTACGAGCAGTACTTC. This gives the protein CASSLKGAGEPYEQYF.

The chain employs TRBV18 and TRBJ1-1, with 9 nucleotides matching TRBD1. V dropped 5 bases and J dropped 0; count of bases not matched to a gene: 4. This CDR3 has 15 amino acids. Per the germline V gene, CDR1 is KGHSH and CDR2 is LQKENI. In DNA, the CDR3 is TGTGCCAGCTCAGCGGGACAGGGTTTGAACACTGAAGCTTTCTTT. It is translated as CASSAGQGLNTEAFF.

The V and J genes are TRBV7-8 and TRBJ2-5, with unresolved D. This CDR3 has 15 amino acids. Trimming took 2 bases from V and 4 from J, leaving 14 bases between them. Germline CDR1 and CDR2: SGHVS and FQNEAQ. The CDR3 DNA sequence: TGTGCCAGCAGCTTATTTTCGGGTACGAGAGAGACCCAGTACTTC. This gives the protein CASSLFSGTRETQYF.

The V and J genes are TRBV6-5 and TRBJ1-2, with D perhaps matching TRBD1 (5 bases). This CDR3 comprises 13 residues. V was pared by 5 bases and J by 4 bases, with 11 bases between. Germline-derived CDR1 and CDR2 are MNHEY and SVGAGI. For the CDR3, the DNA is TGTGCCAGCAGTCCACCCCAGGGCTATGGCTACACCTTC. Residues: CASSPPQGYGYTF.

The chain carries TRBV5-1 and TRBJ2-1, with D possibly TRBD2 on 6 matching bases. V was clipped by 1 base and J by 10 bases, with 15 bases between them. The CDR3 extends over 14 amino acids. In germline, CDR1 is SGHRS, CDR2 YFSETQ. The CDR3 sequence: CASSLRLGRGEQFF. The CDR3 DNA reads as TGCGCCAGCAGCTTGAGACTAGGGCGAGGAGAGCAGTTCTTC.

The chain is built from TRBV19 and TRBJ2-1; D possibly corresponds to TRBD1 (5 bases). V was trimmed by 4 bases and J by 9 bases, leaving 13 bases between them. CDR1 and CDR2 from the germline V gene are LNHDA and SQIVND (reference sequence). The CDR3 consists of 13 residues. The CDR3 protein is CASSTQGEVEQFF. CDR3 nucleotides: TGTGCCAGTAGTACACAAGGGGAAGTTGAGCAGTTCTTC.

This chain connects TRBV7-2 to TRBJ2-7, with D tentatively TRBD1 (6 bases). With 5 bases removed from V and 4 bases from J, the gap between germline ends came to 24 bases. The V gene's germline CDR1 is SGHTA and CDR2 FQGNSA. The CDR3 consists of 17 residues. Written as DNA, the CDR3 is TGTGCCAGCAGCCTTAGGTCAGCGCTCCAGGGGACATACGAGCAGTACTTC. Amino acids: CASSLRSALQGTYEQYF.

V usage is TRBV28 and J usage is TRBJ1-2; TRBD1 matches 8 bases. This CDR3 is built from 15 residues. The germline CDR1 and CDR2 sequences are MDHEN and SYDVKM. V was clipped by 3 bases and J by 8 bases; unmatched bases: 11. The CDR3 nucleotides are TGTGCCAGCAGTTTGGGGGCGACAGGGGATACGGGCTACACCTTC. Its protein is CASSLGATGDTGYTF.

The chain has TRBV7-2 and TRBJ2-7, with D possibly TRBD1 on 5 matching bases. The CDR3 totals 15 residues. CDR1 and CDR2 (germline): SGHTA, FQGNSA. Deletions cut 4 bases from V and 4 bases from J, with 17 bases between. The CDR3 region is CASSSGRGDRYEQYF. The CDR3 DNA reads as TGTGCCAGCAGCTCAGGGCGAGGCGATCGGTACGAGCAGTACTTC. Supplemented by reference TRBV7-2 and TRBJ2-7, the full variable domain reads GAGVSQSPSNKVTEKGKDVELRCDPISGHTALYWYRQSLGQGLEFLIYFQGNSAPDKSGLPSDRFSAERTGGSVSTLTIQRTQQEDSAVYLCASSSGRGDRYEQYFGPGTRLTVT.

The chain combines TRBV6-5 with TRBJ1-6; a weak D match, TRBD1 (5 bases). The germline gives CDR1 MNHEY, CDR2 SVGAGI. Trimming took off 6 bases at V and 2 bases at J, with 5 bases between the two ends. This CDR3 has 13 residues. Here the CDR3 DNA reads TGTGCCAGCAGGGACACCTATAATTCACCCCTCCACTTT. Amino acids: CASRDTYNSPLHF.

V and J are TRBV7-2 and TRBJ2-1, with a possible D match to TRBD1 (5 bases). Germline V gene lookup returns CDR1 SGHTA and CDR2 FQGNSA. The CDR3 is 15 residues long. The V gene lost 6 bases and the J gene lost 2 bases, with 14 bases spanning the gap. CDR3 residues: CASRPRTPPYNEQFF. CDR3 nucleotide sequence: TGTGCCAGCAGACCTAGGACACCTCCCTACAATGAGCAGTTCTTC.

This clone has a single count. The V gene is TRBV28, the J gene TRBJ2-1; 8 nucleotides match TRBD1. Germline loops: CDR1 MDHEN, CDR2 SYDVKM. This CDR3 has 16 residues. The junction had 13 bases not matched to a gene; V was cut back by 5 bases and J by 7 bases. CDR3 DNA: TGTGCCAGCAGTCACGGGACAGGCGATTTTTTTAATGAGCAGTTCTTC. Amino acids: CASSHGTGDFFNEQFF. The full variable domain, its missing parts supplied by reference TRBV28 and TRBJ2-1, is DVKVTQSSRYLVKRTGEKVFLECVQDMDHENMFWYRQDPGLGLRLIYFSYDVKMKEKGDIPEGYSVSREKKERFSLILESASTNQTSMYLCASSHGTGDFFNEQFFGPGTRLTVL.

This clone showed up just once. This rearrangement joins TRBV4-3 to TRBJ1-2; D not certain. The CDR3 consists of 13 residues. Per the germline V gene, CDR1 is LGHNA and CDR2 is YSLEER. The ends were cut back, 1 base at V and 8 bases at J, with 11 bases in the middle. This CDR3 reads CASSQVGEGGYTF. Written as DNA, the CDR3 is TGCGCCAGCAGCCAAGTTGGGGAGGGAGGCTACACCTTC.

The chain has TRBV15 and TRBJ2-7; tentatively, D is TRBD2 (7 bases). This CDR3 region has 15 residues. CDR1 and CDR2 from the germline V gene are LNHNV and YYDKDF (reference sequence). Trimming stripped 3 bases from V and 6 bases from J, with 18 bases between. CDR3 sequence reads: CATSREGGTPTEQYF. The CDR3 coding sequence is TGTGCCACCAGCAGGGAGGGGGGGACCCCCACCGAGCAGTACTTC.